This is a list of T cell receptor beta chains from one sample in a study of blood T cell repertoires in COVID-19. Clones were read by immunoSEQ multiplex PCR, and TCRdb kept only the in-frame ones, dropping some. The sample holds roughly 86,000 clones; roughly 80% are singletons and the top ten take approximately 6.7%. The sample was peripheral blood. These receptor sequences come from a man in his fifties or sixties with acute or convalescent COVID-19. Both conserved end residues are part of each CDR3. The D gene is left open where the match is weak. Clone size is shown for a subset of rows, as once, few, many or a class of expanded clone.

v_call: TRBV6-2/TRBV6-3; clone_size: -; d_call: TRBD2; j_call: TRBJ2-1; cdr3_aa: CASSAPLVAGGFHNEQFF; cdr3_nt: TGTGCCAGCAGTGCGCCTCTTGTAGCGGGGGGCTTTCACAATGAGCAGTTCTTC
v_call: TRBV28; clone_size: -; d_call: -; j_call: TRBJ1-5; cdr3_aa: CASSLLAGMSNQPQHF; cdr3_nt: TGTGCCAGCAGTTTACTTGCAGGGATGAGCAATCAGCCCCAGCATTTT
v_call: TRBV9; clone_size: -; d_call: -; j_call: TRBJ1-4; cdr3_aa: CASSSLGGSNEKLFF; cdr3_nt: TGTGCCAGCAGCTCCCTAGGGGGATCTAATGAAAAACTGTTTTTT
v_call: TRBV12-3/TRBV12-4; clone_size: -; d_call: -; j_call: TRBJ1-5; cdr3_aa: CASSFTFYQPQHF; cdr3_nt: TGTGCCAGCAGTTTTACTTTTTATCAGCCCCAGCATTTT
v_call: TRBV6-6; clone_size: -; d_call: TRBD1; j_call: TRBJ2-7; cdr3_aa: CASSYSSGGFYEQYF; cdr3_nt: TGTGCCAGCAGTTACTCGTCAGGGGGCTTCTACGAGCAGTACTTC
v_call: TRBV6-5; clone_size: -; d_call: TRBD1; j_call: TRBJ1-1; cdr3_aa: CASSRGQANTEAFF; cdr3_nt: TGTGCCAGCAGTAGAGGACAGGCTAACACTGAAGCTTTCTTT
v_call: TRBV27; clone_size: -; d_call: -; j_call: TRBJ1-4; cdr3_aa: CASSLSLRTPGDEKLFF; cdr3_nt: TGTGCCAGCAGTTTAAGTCTCCGGACTCCCGGGGATGAAAAACTGTTTTTT
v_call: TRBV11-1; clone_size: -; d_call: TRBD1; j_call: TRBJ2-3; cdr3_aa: CASSWPQGGRTDTQYF; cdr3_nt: TGTGCCAGCAGCTGGCCACAGGGGGGCCGCACAGATACGCAGTATTTT
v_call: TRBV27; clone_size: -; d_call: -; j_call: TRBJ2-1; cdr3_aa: CASSFTSGDNEQFF; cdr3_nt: TGTGCCAGCAGTTTTACTAGTGGGGACAATGAGCAGTTCTTC
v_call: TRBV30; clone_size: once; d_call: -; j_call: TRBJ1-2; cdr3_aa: CAWSVQGGNYGYTF; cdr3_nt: TGTGCCTGGAGTGTACAGGGTGGGAACTATGGCTACACCTTC
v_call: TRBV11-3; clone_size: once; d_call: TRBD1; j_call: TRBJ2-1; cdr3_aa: CASSLDRGQAGYNEQFF; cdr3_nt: TGTGCCAGCAGCTTAGACAGGGGGCAGGCCGGATACAATGAGCAGTTCTTC
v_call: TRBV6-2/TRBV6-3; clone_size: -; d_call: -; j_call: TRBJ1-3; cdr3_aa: CASSYWQGENTIYF; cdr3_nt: TGTGCCAGCAGTTACTGGCAGGGCGAAAACACCATATATTTT
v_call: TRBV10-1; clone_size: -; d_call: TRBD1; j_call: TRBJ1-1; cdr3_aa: CASSAGGSTEAFF; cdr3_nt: TGCGCCAGCAGTGCAGGGGGAAGCACTGAAGCTTTCTTT
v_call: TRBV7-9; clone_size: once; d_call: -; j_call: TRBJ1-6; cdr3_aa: CASSPGQSSPLHF; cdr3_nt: TGTGCCAGCAGCCCCGGACAGAGCTCACCCCTCCACTTT
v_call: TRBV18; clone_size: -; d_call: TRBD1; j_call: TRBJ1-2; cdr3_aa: CASSPTTGGIYGYTF; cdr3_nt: TGTGCCAGCTCACCTACGACAGGGGGGATTTATGGCTACACCTTC
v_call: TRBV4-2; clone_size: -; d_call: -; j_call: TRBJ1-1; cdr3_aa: CASSHGGKGTEAFF; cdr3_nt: TGTGCCAGCAGCCACGGGGGGAAAGGCACTGAAGCTTTCTTT
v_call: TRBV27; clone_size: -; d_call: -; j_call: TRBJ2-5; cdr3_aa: CASSLSMRRVGQETQYF; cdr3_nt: TGTGCCAGCAGTTTATCGATGCGCAGGGTAGGGCAAGAGACCCAGTACTTC
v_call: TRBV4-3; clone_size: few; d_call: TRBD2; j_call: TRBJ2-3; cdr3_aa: CASSQDLRGGLSTDTQYF; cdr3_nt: TGCGCCAGCAGCCAAGACCTCCGCGGGGGGCTGAGCACAGATACGCAGTATTTT
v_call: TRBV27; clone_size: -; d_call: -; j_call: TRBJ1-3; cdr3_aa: CASSLSLTGAGNTIYF; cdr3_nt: TGTGCCAGCAGTTTGAGTCTGACAGGAGCTGGAAACACCATATATTTT
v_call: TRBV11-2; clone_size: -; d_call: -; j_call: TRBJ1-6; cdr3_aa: CASSPSGDPFYNSPLHF; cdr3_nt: TGTGCCAGCAGCCCCTCAGGGGACCCCTTCTATAATTCACCCCTCCACTTT
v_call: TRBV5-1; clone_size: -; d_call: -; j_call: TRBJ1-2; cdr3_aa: CASSFSPGTNYGYTF; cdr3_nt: TGCGCCAGCAGCTTCTCTCCGGGAACTAACTATGGCTACACCTTC
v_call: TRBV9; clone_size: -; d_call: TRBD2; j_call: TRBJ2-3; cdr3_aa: CASSPEAVTSGGADDTQYF; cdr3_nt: TGTGCCAGCAGCCCCGAGGCGGTGACTAGCGGGGGGGCCGATGATACGCAGTATTTT
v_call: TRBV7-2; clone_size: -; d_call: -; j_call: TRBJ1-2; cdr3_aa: CASSLVSGGGSGYTF; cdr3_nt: TGTGCCAGCAGCTTAGTTTCTGGTGGAGGGAGTGGCTACACCTTC
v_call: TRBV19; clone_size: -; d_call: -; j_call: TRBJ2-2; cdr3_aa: CASSVRGTNTGELFF; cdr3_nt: TGTGCCAGTAGTGTCCGGGGGACCAACACCGGGGAGCTGTTTTTT
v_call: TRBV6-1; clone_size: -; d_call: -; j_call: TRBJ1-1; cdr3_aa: CASSVPDISPFNTEAFF; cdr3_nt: TGTGCCAGCAGTGTGCCAGACATCAGCCCTTTTAACACTGAAGCTTTCTTT
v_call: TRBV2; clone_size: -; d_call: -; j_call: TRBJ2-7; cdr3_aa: CASTAGGAYEQYF; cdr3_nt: TGTGCCAGCACAGCAGGAGGGGCCTACGAGCAGTACTTC
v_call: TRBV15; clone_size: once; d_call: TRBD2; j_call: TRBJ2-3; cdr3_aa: CATSRVPSGGIDTQYF; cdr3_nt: TGTGCCACCAGCAGAGTGCCTAGCGGGGGTATAGATACGCAGTATTTT
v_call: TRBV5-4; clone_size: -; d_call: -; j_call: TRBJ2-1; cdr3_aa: CASSLRQGWDNEQFF; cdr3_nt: TGTGCCAGCAGCTTGCGCCAGGGCTGGGACAATGAGCAGTTCTTC
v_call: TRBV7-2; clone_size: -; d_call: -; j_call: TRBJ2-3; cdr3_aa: CASSLSVPSTQYF; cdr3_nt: TGTGCCAGCAGCTTATCGGTACCGAGTACGCAGTATTTT
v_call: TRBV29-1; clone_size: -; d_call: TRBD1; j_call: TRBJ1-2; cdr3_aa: CSVETGTDYGYTF; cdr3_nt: TGCAGCGTTGAGACCGGGACAGACTATGGCTACACCTTC
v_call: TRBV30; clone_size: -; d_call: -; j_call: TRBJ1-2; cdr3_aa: CAWVATGGALRGYTF; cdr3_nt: TGTGCCTGGGTTGCGACTGGAGGGGCCCTGAGGGGCTACACCTTC
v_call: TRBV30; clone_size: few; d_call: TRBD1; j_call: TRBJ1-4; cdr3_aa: CAWTQIRQGTEKLFF; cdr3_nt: TGTGCCTGGACTCAAATTAGACAGGGGACTGAAAAACTGTTTTTT